This T cell receptor beta chain emerged from a study of control samples from healthy donors and cancer patients. The germline CDR1 and CDR2 sequences are SGDLS and YYNGEE. This CDR3 is built from 15 residues. V dropped 4 bases and J dropped 5 bases, with 16 bases sitting between them. Profiling relied on immunoSEQ multiplex PCR, and the TCRdb table lists in-frame clones only, not all of them. The sample includes around 20,000 clones, more than 75% of them seen just once. This sequence joins TRBV9 and TRBJ2-1; D is perhaps TRBD2 (6 bases). The sequenced sample consisted of PBMCs. The receptor was isolated from a woman aged 55-70 years with head and neck cancer. CDR3 coding DNA: TGTGCCAGCAGCCCCCGGGGTAGCGGCCACAATGAGCAGTTCTTC. This gives the protein CASSPRGSGHNEQFF.